Many counts were recorded for the clone carrying this TCR beta chain. Its matching antigen is unknown. Germline-derived CDR1 and CDR2 are SGHVS and FNYEAQ. V dropped 5 bases and J dropped 3 bases, with 10 bases sitting between them. This CDR3 has 13 residues. This sample was taken from a study of T cell repertoires in cytomegalovirus infection. About the research overall: The authors used CMV epitopes that were HLA-C-restricted (recently identified) and HLA-B-restricted (well studied). Matching HLA type and CMV infection were both indicated by public TCR beta signatures.

TCRdb ran MiXCR on the reads and lists one entry per CDR3 protein. The sample has around 750,000 distinct CDR3 sequences, roughly 33% seen once. Study results and caveats: CMV-specific TCR beta clonotypes restricted by HLA-C dominated the ex vivo response. Individuals carrying CMV plus the relevant HLA were identified by cumulative frequency of public TCR beta families.

This receptor was taken from a human donor in good health (CMV status not recorded). Some clones in this sample may be carry-over from other donors' samples. The specimen comprised cultured CD8+ T cells from PBMCs, sampled from culture after CMV antigen stimulation. The chain employs TRBV7-6 and TRBJ1-1; D is unresolved. The CDR3 DNA reads as TGTGCCAGCAGCCGACGAAGGGACACTGAAGCTTTCTTT. Residues: CASSRRRDTEAFF.